The entry below describes one T cell receptor beta chain. What it binds is unknown. The data belong to a study of T cell repertoires in cytomegalovirus infection. Study at large: Peptides in the study included HLA-C-restricted and HLA-B-restricted CMV epitopes. It was the public TCR beta signatures that indicated both CMV infection and matching HLA type. Study-level results: Dominant in the ex vivo response were TCR beta clonotypes restricted by HLA-C and specific for CMV. Based on cumulative public TCR beta family frequency, carriers of CMV plus the relevant HLA were identified.

One entry per CDR3 protein, called by TCRdb with MiXCR from the reads. The table includes 700,000 to 850,000 distinct CDR3 sequences, 30% to 35% detected once. Deletions cut 0 bases from V and 0 bases from J, with 11 bases between. Per the germline V gene, CDR1 is MNHNY and CDR2 is SVGAGI (reference sequence). The CDR3 is made up of 16 amino acids. This sequence joins TRBV6-6 and TRBJ1-1, with D uncertain. Sequences were derived from cultured CD8+ T cells from PBMCs, sampled from culture after CMV antigen stimulation. The clonotype comes from a human donor in good health (CMV status not recorded). Some clones in this sample may be carry-over from other donors' samples. The CDR3 DNA is TGTGCCAGCAGTTACTCGTGGATAATGATGAACACTGAAGCTTTCTTT. This sequence encodes CASSYSWIMMNTEAFF.